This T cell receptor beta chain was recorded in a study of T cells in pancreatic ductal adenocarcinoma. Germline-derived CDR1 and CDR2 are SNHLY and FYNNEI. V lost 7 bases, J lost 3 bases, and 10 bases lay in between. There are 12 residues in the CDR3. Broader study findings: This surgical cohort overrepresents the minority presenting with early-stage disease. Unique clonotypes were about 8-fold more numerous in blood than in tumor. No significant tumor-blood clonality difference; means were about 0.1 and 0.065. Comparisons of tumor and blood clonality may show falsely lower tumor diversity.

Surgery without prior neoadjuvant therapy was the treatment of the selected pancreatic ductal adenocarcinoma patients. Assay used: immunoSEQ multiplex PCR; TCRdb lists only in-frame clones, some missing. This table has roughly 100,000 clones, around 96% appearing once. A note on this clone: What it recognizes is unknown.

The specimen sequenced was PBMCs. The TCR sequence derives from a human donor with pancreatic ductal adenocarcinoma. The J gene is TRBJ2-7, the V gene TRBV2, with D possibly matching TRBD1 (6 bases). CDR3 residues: CASNQGIYEQYF. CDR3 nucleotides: TGTGCCAGCAATCAGGGGATCTACGAGCAGTACTTC. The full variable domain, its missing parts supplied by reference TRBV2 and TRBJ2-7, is EPEVTQTPSHQVTQMGQEVILRCVPISNHLYFYWYRQILGQKVEFLVSFYNNEISEKSEIFDDQFSVERPDGSNFTLKIRSTKLEDSAMYFCASNQGIYEQYFGPGTRLTVT.